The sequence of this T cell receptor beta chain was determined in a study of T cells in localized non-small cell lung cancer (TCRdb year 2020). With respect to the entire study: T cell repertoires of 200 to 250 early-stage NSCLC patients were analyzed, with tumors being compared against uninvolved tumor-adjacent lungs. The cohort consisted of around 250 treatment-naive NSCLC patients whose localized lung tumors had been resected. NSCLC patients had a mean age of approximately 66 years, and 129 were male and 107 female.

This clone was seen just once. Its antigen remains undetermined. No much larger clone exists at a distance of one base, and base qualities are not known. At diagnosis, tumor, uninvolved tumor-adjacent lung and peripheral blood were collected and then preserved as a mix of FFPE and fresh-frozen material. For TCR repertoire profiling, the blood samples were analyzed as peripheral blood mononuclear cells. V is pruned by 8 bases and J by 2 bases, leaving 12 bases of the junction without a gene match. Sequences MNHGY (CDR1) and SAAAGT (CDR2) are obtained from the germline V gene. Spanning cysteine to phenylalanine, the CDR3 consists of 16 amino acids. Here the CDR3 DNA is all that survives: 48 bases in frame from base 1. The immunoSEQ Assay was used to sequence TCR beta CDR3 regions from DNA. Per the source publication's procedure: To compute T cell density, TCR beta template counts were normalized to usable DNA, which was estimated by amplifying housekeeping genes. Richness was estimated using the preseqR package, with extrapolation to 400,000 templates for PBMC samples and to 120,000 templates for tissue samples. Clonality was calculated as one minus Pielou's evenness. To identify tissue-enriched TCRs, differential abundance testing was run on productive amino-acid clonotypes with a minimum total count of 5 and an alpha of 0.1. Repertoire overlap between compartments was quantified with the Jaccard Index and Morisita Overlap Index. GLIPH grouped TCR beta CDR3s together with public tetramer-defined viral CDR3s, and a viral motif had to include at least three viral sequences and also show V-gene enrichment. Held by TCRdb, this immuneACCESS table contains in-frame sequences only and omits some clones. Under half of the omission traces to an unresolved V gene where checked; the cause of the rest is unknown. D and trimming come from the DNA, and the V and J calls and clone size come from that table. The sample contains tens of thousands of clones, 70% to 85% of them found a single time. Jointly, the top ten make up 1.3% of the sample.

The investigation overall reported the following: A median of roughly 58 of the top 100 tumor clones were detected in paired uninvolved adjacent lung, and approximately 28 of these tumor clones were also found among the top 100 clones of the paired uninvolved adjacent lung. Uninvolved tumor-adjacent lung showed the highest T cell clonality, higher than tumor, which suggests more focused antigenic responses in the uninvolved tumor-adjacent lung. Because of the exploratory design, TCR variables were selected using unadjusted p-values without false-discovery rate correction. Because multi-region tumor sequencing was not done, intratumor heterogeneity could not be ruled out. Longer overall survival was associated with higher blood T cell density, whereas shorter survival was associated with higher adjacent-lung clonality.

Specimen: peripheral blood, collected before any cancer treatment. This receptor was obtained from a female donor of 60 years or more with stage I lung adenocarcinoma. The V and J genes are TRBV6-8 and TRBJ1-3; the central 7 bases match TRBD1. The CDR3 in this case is CASLQGESRPGNTIYF. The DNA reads TGTGCCAGCCTCCAGGGGGAGTCGCGCCCTGGAAACACCATATATTTT.